The present T cell receptor beta chain was sequenced within a study of cytomegalovirus exposure and HLA in healthy donors. The study's findings and limits: Certain indistinguishable V segments, among them TRBV6-2 and TRBV6-3, were excluded. V- and J-gene trimming in TCR beta was tied to a missense DCLRE1C variant by an analysis performed later.

This clone turned up a few times. The antigen is unknown. This CDR3 has 16 residues. V lost 5 bases and J lost 7; bases outside the gene matches: 14. Germline V gene sequence: CDR1 SGHAT, CDR2 FQNNGV. PCR involved 60 Vbeta and 13 Jbeta primers. Clones were sequenced by immunoSEQ multiplex PCR, and TCRdb holds only the in-frame ones, with some missing. Here the sample spans 150,000 or so clones, around 79% being singletons. The material sequenced was PBMCs. The chain carries TRBV11-2 and TRBJ2-1; 7 bases are a match to TRBD1. This receptor was identified in a man aged 25-45 years in good health and CMV-seropositive. CDR3 nucleotide sequence: TGTGCCAGCAGCCCCCGACGGACAGGTGGGCCGAATGAGCAGTTCTTC. This sequence encodes CASSPRRTGGPNEQFF.